This is a list of T cell receptor beta chains from one sample in a study of blood T cells in healthy people across ages. TCRdb reprocessed the 5' RACE reads with MiXCR, giving one entry per CDR3 protein. The data show 600,000 to 800,000 distinct CDR3 sequences, roughly half seen once. Sequencing input: blood. Receptor source: a woman over 75 in good health. Both conserved end residues are part of each CDR3. A D gene is named only where the DNA matches it firmly. Rows may omit the clone size; those that give it use once, few, many or a size class.

D	V	size	J	DNA	CDR3
TRBD2	TRBV5-1	many	TRBJ2-5	TGCGCCAGCAGCCCTGGACTAGACGGCCACAAGACCCAGTACTTC	CASSPGLDGHKTQYF
TRBD2	TRBV27	.	TRBJ2-1	TGTGCCAGCTTTCCGGGACTAGCACCTGGATATGAGCAGTTCTTC	CASFPGLAPGYEQFF
TRBD2	TRBV5-1	.	TRBJ2-1	TGCGCCAGTTTCAGACTAGCGGGAGACAATGAGCAGTTCTTC	CASFRLAGDNEQFF
.	TRBV5-5	many	TRBJ2-3	TGTGCCAGCAGTCGACCGCCGAGGACATTTGGGACAGATACGCAGTATTTT	CASSRPPRTFGTDTQYF
TRBD2	TRBV7-2	.	TRBJ2-5	TGTGCCAGCAGCTCCGGAACTAGCGGGGGGAAGACCCAGTACTTC	CASSSGTSGGKTQYF
.	TRBV12-3/TRBV12-4	many	TRBJ2-3	TGTGCCAGCAGTTTAATCGGGGCAAATCGTGGGGATACGCAGTATTTT	CASSLIGANRGDTQYF
TRBD2	TRBV28	once	TRBJ2-5	TGTGCCAGCAGTTTCGAACTAGCGGGGGAGACCCAGTACTTC	CASSFELAGETQYF
.	TRBV27	.	TRBJ2-7	TGTGCCAGCTCCCTTACGGCAGCTTACGAGCAGTACTTC	CASSLTAAYEQYF
TRBD2	TRBV12-3/TRBV12-4	many	TRBJ2-7	TGTGCCAGCAGTCCCGGGACTAGCGGGAGTGGATTCTCCTACGAGCAGTACTTC	CASSPGTSGSGFSYEQYF
TRBD2	TRBV15	.	TRBJ2-1	TGTGCCACCAGCAGAGATCTAAAGGGACTAGCGGGAGATAAGAATGAGCAGTTCTTC	CATSRDLKGLAGDKNEQFF
.	TRBV14	.	TRBJ2-7	TGTGCCAGCAGCCAAGAAGGTCAGAACTACGAGCAGTACTTC	CASSQEGQNYEQYF
TRBD2	TRBV6-5	many	TRBJ2-3	TGTGCCAGCAGTTTCGGACTAGCTAGAGATACGCAGTATTTT	CASSFGLARDTQYF
.	TRBV12-3/TRBV12-4	.	TRBJ2-3	TGTGCCAGCAGTTTTTGGACAGTCAGGCCAGCTACGCAGTATTTT	CASSFWTVRPATQYF
.	TRBV27	few	TRBJ2-1	TGTGCCAGCAGTGTCTTTTCCTACAATGAGCAGTTCTTC	CASSVFSYNEQFF
.	TRBV10-3	many	TRBJ2-7	TGTGCCACCTCCCACGGGGACCTATCTCGGGAGCAGTACTTC	CATSHGDLSREQYF
.	TRBV7-8	.	TRBJ2-3	TGTGCCAGCAGCTTAGTGGGGCAGGCAGATACGCAGTATTTT	CASSLVGQADTQYF
.	TRBV2	.	TRBJ2-5	TGTGCCAGCATGAGAGCCCTCGTAGGAGAGACCCAGTACTTC	CASMRALVGETQYF
.	TRBV6-5	many	TRBJ2-1	TGTGCCAGCAGCCCCCTCCCAGGGGCCGTTAGCTATGAGCAGTTCTTC	CASSPLPGAVSYEQFF
.	TRBV2	.	TRBJ2-1	TGTGCCAGCAGGGCAAGGTGGGGTGAGCAGTTCTTC	CASRARWGEQFF
.	TRBV12-3/TRBV12-4	.	TRBJ2-1	TGTGCCAGCAGTTTTAGTGGACCGCCGATAGGACACGGACCGTACAATGAGCAGTTCTTC	CASSFSGPPIGHGPYNEQFF
.	TRBV9	many	TRBJ2-3	TGTGCCAGCAGCGTAGAGGGCTTGGATACGCAGTATTTT	CASSVEGLDTQYF
TRBD1	TRBV12-3/TRBV12-4	.	TRBJ2-5	TGTGCCAGCAGTGGGAACAGGGGAAAGACCCAGTACTTC	CASSGNRGKTQYF
TRBD1	TRBV5-1	few	TRBJ1-6	TGCGCCAGCAGCCAACAAACAGGGGGGATACTGAATTCACCCCTCCACTTT	CASSQQTGGILNSPLHF
TRBD2	TRBV18	.	TRBJ2-1	TGTGCCAGCTCACCCGGCCCGCTAGCGGGGTCCAATGAGCAGTTCTTC	CASSPGPLAGSNEQFF
TRBD2	TRBV9	many	TRBJ2-7	TGTGCCAGCAGCACCCTAGCGGGACCCTACGAGCAGTACTTC	CASSTLAGPYEQYF
TRBD1	TRBV5-1	.	TRBJ2-3	TGCGCCAGCAGCTCCGGGACAGGGGGCAGAGATACGCAGTATTTT	CASSSGTGGRDTQYF
.	TRBV18	.	TRBJ2-3	TGTGCCAGCTCACCATCGGCAGCGATCGGCACAGATACGCAGTATTTT	CASSPSAAIGTDTQYF
.	TRBV7-3	.	TRBJ1-1	TGTGCCAGCAGCTTAACAGGGATAATGAACACTGAAGCTTTCTTT	CASSLTGIMNTEAFF
.	TRBV29-1	.	TRBJ2-3	TGCAGCGTTGAGTATATAGCAGATACGCAGTATTTT	CSVEYIADTQYF
TRBD2	TRBV29-1	many	TRBJ2-1	TGCAGCGTTCTGAGCTCTATTCAACTAGCGAATGAGCAGTTCTTC	CSVLSSIQLANEQFF
.	TRBV6-7	.	TRBJ2-7	TGTGCCAGCAGTTACCAGGGGAGCTCCTACGAGCAGTACTTC	CASSYQGSSYEQYF
.	TRBV5-1	many	TRBJ2-2	TGCGCCAGCAGCTTGATCGGGGAGCTGTTTTTT	CASSLIGELFF
.	TRBV19	.	TRBJ1-4	TGTGCCAGTAGTGCCTCCCGGGGAACTAATGAAAAACTGTTTTTT	CASSASRGTNEKLFF
.	TRBV20-1	once	TRBJ2-4	TGCAGTGTCCTCATTCTAGCCAAAAACATTCAGTACTTC	CSVLILAKNIQYF
TRBD1	TRBV7-2	many	TRBJ2-6	TGTGCCAGCAGCTTAGTGAGGGGGCCTGGGGCCAACGTCCTGACTTTC	CASSLVRGPGANVLTF
TRBD2	TRBV20-1	.	TRBJ2-3	TGCAGTGCCCCATGGGCTAGCGGGGGATACACAGATACGCAGTATTTT	CSAPWASGGYTDTQYF
.	TRBV6-2/TRBV6-3	.	TRBJ1-2	TGTGCCAGCAGTTACGCAGGGAGTGGCAGTGGCTACACCTTC	CASSYAGSGSGYTF